This T cell receptor (beta chain) was captured in a study of T cell responses to AZD1222 COVID-19 vaccine. Looked up from germline, CDR1 is LGHNA and CDR2 is YSLEER. Trimming stripped 0 bases from V and 2 bases from J, with 7 bases between. The length of the CDR3 is 14 residues. This table comes from immunoSEQ multiplex PCR, and its TCRdb copy is limited to in-frame clones, with some not included. The data hold roughly 150,000 clones, with about 90% observed a single time. The sequenced sample was peripheral blood, obtained 28 days after the second AZD1222 dose. This TCR was recovered from an adult who received the AZD1222 COVID-19 vaccine. This chain connects TRBV4-3 to TRBJ1-1; unclear D gene. For the CDR3, the DNA is TGCGCCAGCAGCCAAGATCGGGTCAACACTGAAGCTTTCTTT. Amino acid sequence: CASSQDRVNTEAFF.